These 28 T cell receptor beta chains originate from one sample sequenced in a study of cytomegalovirus exposure and HLA in healthy donors (dated by TCRdb to 2016 to 2017). Libraries were prepared through the immunoSEQ multiplex PCR assay. For the multiplex PCR, a mixture combining 60 forward primers for TCR Vbeta segments and 13 reverse primers for TCR Jbeta segments was used. In its TCRdb copy, this immuneACCESS table keeps in-frame sequences only and misses some clones. Where compared with another copy, unresolved V genes explain less than half of these, and the others have no known cause. The sample table contains about 59,000 clones; only one count was recorded for 80% of them. The ten largest account for roughly 3.9% of the sample. Sequencing was carried out using PBMCs. Receptor source: a woman aged 40 to 55 in good health and CMV-seronegative.

The gene calls are TRBV6-6 and TRBJ2-6, with D tentatively TRBD1 (6 bases). The CDR3 is 16 residues long. V dropped 2 bases and J dropped 0 bases, with 8 bases sitting between them. Per the germline V gene, CDR1 is MNHNY and CDR2 is SVGAGI (reference sequence). The CDR3 DNA follows: TGTGCCAGCAGTTACAGACAGGCCTCTGGGGCCAACGTCCTGACTTTC. It encodes CASSYRQASGANVLTF.

The rearrangement uses TRBV7-2 and TRBJ2-7, with 12 bases fitting TRBD2. V trimming: 4 bases; J trimming: 4 bases; junction bases outside the gene matches: 14. The CDR3 is 18 residues long. Germline CDR1 is SGHTA and CDR2 is FQGNSA. CDR3 bases: TGTGCCAGCAGCTCGCCGAAAAGATCCGGGACTAGCGGGTACGAGCAGTACTTC. This translates into CASSSPKRSGTSGYEQYF.

The V gene is TRBV2, the J gene TRBJ2-5; TRBD2 matches at 13 bases. V lost 4 bases to trimming and J lost 4 bases; unmatched junction nucleotides: 3. CDR1 is SNHLY and CDR2 is FYNNEI in the germline V gene. The CDR3 consists of 15 residues. The CDR3 protein is CASSAGLAGSETQYF. Here the CDR3 DNA reads TGTGCCAGCAGTGCGGGACTAGCGGGATCAGAGACCCAGTACTTC.

The CDR3 DNA reads TGTGCCAGCAGCTCGAAGAGCCAGGGGGAGACCCAGTACTTC. As protein: CASSSKSQGETQYF. The genes are TRBV5-4 and TRBJ2-5, with TRBD1 as a possible D gene (6 bases). The CDR3 is made up of 14 amino acids. With 3 bases removed from V and 5 bases from J, the gap between germline ends came to 14 bases. CDR1 and CDR2 from the germline V gene are SGHNT and YYREEE (reference sequence). Full variable domain (remainder filled in from reference TRBV5-4 and TRBJ2-5): ETGVTQSPTHLIKTRGQQVTLRCSSQSGHNTVSWYQQALGQGPQFIFQYYREEENGRGNFPPRFSGLQFPNYSSELNVNALELDDSALYLCASSSKSQGETQYFGPGTRLLVL.

This CDR3 reads CASSLGQGAGYNEQFF. CDR3 DNA sequence: TGCGCCAGCAGCTTGGGACAGGGGGCGGGCTACAATGAGCAGTTCTTC. The genes are TRBV5-1 and TRBJ2-1, with TRBD1 identical over 10 bases. The germline gives CDR1 SGHRS, CDR2 YFSETQ. This CDR3 spans 16 amino acids. J was trimmed by 3 bases and V by 0 bases; bases with no gene match: 3. The variable domain in full, with the rest retrieved from reference TRBV5-1 and TRBJ2-1, is KAGVTQTPRYLIKTRGQQVTLSCSPISGHRSVSWYQQTPGQGLQFLFEYFSETQRNKGNFPGRFSGRQFSNSRSEMNVSTLELGDSALYLCASSLGQGAGYNEQFFGPGTRLTVL.

The chain carries TRBV5-1 and TRBJ1-5, with D unresolved. Trimming stripped 0 bases from V and 2 bases from J, with 12 bases between. The length of the CDR3 is 16 residues. Germline values: CDR1 SGHRS, CDR2 YFSETQ. The CDR3 sequence: CASSLEPGEGNQPQHF. The CDR3 coding sequence is TGCGCCAGCAGCTTGGAACCGGGAGAAGGCAATCAGCCCCAGCATTTT.

This chain connects TRBV4-1 to TRBJ2-7, with TRBD2 as a possible D gene (6 bases). Trimming pared 0 bases from V and 2 bases from J, leaving 11 bases between. The CDR3 is made up of 15 amino acids. CDR1 is MGHRA and CDR2 is YSYEKL in the germline V gene. The CDR3 sequence is CASSQERRGTYEQYF. CDR3 nucleotides: TGCGCCAGCAGCCAAGAGAGGAGGGGTACCTACGAGCAGTACTTC.

The chain has TRBV4-1 and TRBJ2-3, with TRBD1 identical over 7 bases. Germline V CDR1 and CDR2: MGHRA, YSYEKL. The ends lost 0 bases at V and 10 bases at J; junction bases unmatched: 16. The CDR3 is 17 residues long. The CDR3 bases are TGCGCCAGCAGCCAAGAGGGGGACAGTCTACTCGTTCCCTCGCAGTATTTT. Translated: CASSQEGDSLLVPSQYF.

The chain employs TRBV11-2 and TRBJ2-3; D is undetermined. Trimming pared 5 bases from V and 5 bases from J, leaving 14 bases between. Germline V gives CDR1 SGHAT, CDR2 FQNNGV. The CDR3 has 14 residues. The CDR3, as DNA: TGTGCCAGCAGCGGCCCCCACCGGAGAGATACGCAGTATTTT. Encoded protein: CASSGPHRRDTQYF.

In nucleotides, the CDR3 is TGTGCCAGCAGTGACGGTCCTCCCGCCTATGGCTACACCTTC. It yields the protein CASSDGPPAYGYTF. V gene TRBV6-1 combines with J gene TRBJ1-2; D is unresolved. CDR1 and CDR2 from the germline V gene are MNHNS and SASEGT. CDR3 length: 14 residues. Trimming removed 3 bases at V and 4 bases at J, with 12 bases between.

The chain couples TRBV28 to TRBJ2-5, with TRBD2 matching over 7 bases. The CDR3 sequence is 15 residues long. V was clipped by 3 bases and J by 2 bases; unmatched bases: 6. Looked up from germline, CDR1 is MDHEN and CDR2 is SYDVKM. For the CDR3, the DNA is TGTGCCAGCAGTTTTTTCGGGAGGCGACAAGAGACCCAGTACTTC. It is translated as CASSFFGRRQETQYF.

J is TRBJ2-5 and V is TRBV6-6; the match to TRBD1 covers 9 bases. Germline-derived CDR1 and CDR2 are MNHNY and SVGAGI (reference sequence). There are 16 residues in the CDR3. After removal of 8 bases from V and 1 base from J, the junction contained 11 bases not matched to a gene. CDR3 amino acids: CASRDREKPLQETQYF. DNA of the CDR3: TGTGCCAGCCGGGACAGGGAAAAACCCCTCCAAGAGACCCAGTACTTC.

J is TRBJ2-5 and V is TRBV7-2; D is undetermined. The CDR3 length is 15 residues. V gave up 2 bases and J gave up 3 bases, with 13 bases separating them. Per germline, CDR1 SGHTA and CDR2 FQGNSA. The CDR3 bases are TGTGCCAGCAGCTTAAACTCTGGGCTAAAAGAGACCCAGTACTTC. This encodes CASSLNSGLKETQYF.

In this sample, this clone turned up a few times. The chain links TRBV7-3 to TRBJ2-2; 7 bases agree with TRBD1. V shed 10 bases and J 4 bases; nucleotides not matched to a gene: 9. Germline CDR1 is SGHTA and CDR2 is FQGTGA. This CDR3 region has 14 residues. The CDR3 here is CATQRSGGTGELFF. CDR3 nucleotide sequence: TGTGCCACCCAACGATCAGGGGGCACCGGGGAGCTGTTTTTT.

The chain uses TRBV27 and TRBJ2-2; no definite D call. The CDR3 contains 12 residues. Germline-derived CDR1 and CDR2 are MNHEY and SMNVEV (reference sequence). The ends were cut back, 5 bases at V and 7 bases at J, with 8 bases in the middle. The CDR3 here is CASSLAIGELFF. CDR3 bases: TGTGCCAGCAGTCTGGCCATCGGGGAGCTGTTTTTT.

This clone was seen only a few times. The gene calls are TRBV27 and TRBJ2-7; D remains unclear. The ends were cut back, 2 bases at V and 0 bases at J, with 5 bases in the middle. Germline V gene data show CDR1 as MNHEY and CDR2 as SMNVEV (reference sequence). The CDR3 runs to 13 residues. Here the CDR3 reads CASSLKLSYEQYF. The DNA for the CDR3 is TGTGCCAGCAGTTTAAAGCTCTCCTACGAGCAGTACTTC.

The rearrangement uses TRBV5-1 and TRBJ2-7; tentatively, D is TRBD2 (6 bases). Deletions cut 4 bases from V and 3 bases from J, with 8 bases between. The CDR3 has 12 residues. Germline V gene lookup returns CDR1 SGHRS and CDR2 YFSETQ. CDR3 in amino acids: CASSLDYYEQYF. DNA for the CDR3: TGCGCCAGCAGCCTGGACTACTACGAGCAGTACTTC. The full variable domain, rest sourced from reference TRBV5-1 and TRBJ2-7, is KAGVTQTPRYLIKTRGQQVTLSCSPISGHRSVSWYQQTPGQGLQFLFEYFSETQRNKGNFPGRFSGRQFSNSRSEMNVSTLELGDSALYLCASSLDYYEQYFGPGTRLTVT.

The rearrangement joins TRBV28 to TRBJ2-1; possible D gene TRBD2, 6 bases. CDR3 size: 13 residues. Germline-derived CDR1 and CDR2 are MDHEN and SYDVKM. The V end lost 2 bases, the J end lost 10 bases, and 12 bases lay between the germline ends. CDR3 protein: CASSLPTSSEQFF. CDR3 coding DNA: TGTGCCAGCAGTTTACCCACTAGCAGCGAGCAGTTCTTC.

This rearrangement joins TRBV10-3 to TRBJ1-2, with D possibly TRBD1 on 6 matching bases. Germline V gene sequence: CDR1 ENHRY, CDR2 SYGVKD. Trimming took off 2 bases at V and 5 bases at J, with 12 bases between the two ends. This CDR3 region has 14 residues. CDR3 protein: CAISEDGQLYGYTF. The CDR3 bases are TGTGCCATCAGTGAGGATGGACAGCTTTATGGCTACACCTTC.

The chain joins TRBV6-5 to TRBJ2-7; 7 bases line up with TRBD1. CDR1 and CDR2 (germline): MNHEY, SVGAGI. With V trimmed by 6 bases and J by 6 bases, 11 bases remained unmatched. This CDR3 spans 14 amino acids. This chain's CDR3 is CASSTGTVRGEQYF. CDR3 DNA: TGTGCCAGCAGCACCGGGACAGTTAGGGGCGAGCAGTACTTC.

This clone has only a few counts. The chain recombines TRBV27 with TRBJ2-7; no clear D. V shed 2 bases and J shed 5 bases, with 10 bases lying between them. Germline values: CDR1 MNHEY, CDR2 SMNVEV (reference sequence). This CDR3 has 13 amino acids. The CDR3 nucleotides read TGTGCCAGCAGTTTAAGGAACAGCCACGAGCAGTACTTC. Translation: CASSLRNSHEQYF.

This clone was observed once. Other nucleotide sequences in the sample specify the same CDR3. The chain carries TRBV28 and TRBJ1-1, with D hard to call. The CDR3 is 13 amino acids. CDR1 is MDHEN, CDR2 SYDVKM, per germline. V shed 5 bases and J shed 7 bases, with 14 bases lying between them. CDR3 sequence (DNA): TGTGCCAGCAGTCTGGGAACGGGGTTTGAAGCTTTCTTT. Protein: CASSLGTGFEAFF.

The table lists this clone with a few counts. The J gene is TRBJ2-7, the V gene TRBV28; 9 bases fit TRBD1. The CDR3 totals 15 residues. Per germline, CDR1 MDHEN and CDR2 SYDVKM. V dropped 5 bases and J dropped 5; count of bases not matched to a gene: 10. CDR3 bases: TGTGCCAGCAGTCTCCCGGGACAGGGTGCCCACGAGCAGTACTTC. Amino acid sequence: CASSLPGQGAHEQYF. Full variable domain (missing parts from reference TRBV28 and TRBJ2-7): DVKVTQSSRYLVKRTGEKVFLECVQDMDHENMFWYRQDPGLGLRLIYFSYDVKMKEKGDIPEGYSVSREKKERFSLILESASTNQTSMYLCASSLPGQGAHEQYFGPGTRLTVT.

J is TRBJ2-1 and V is TRBV5-4; 13 positions match TRBD2. This CDR3 comprises 16 residues. Trimming cost V 5 bases and J 6 bases; bases outside gene matches: 8. Germline lookup yields CDR1 SGHNT and CDR2 YYREEE (reference sequence). The CDR3 protein is CASRSLTSGRGNEQFF. The CDR3 DNA is TGTGCCAGCAGGTCCCTCACTAGCGGGAGGGGCAATGAGCAGTTCTTC.

This rearrangement joins TRBV28 to TRBJ1-5, with 8 bases fitting TRBD1. Germline CDR1 reads MDHEN; CDR2 reads SYDVKM. V trimming: 5 bases; J trimming: 5 bases; junction bases outside the gene matches: 8. The CDR3 spans 15 residues. This CDR3 is CASSPMTGAYQPQHF. The CDR3 DNA follows: TGTGCCAGCAGTCCCATGACAGGGGCGTATCAGCCCCAGCATTTT.

This rearrangement joins TRBV6-6 to TRBJ2-2; D is undetermined. This CDR3 is 13 amino acids long. The V end was cut by 5 bases, the J end by 4 bases, with 8 bases between. The germline V gene has CDR1 MNHNY and CDR2 SVGAGI (reference sequence). The CDR3 here is CASSHGGTGELFF. CDR3 sequence (DNA): TGTGCCAGCAGTCACGGCGGCACCGGGGAGCTGTTTTTT.

The chain employs TRBV30 and TRBJ2-2, with 8 bases matching TRBD2. The CDR3 runs 14 residues. The junction had 8 bases not matched to a gene; V was cut back by 5 bases and J by 6 bases. The germline V gene encodes CDR1 GTSNPN and CDR2 SVGIG (reference sequence). DNA of the CDR3: TGTGCCTGGGGGTGGGCGGGAGGTGCCGGGGAGCTGTTTTTT. It encodes CAWGWAGGAGELFF.

The V gene is TRBV7-6, the J gene TRBJ2-7; D is ambiguous. Germline lookup yields CDR1 SGHVS and CDR2 FNYEAQ. The V gene lost 5 bases and the J gene lost 2 bases, with 10 bases spanning the gap. The CDR3 is made up of 13 amino acids. The CDR3 region is CASSAINAYEQYF. In nucleotides, the CDR3 is TGTGCCAGCAGCGCGATAAACGCCTACGAGCAGTACTTC.